This T cell receptor (beta chain) was recorded in a study of T cells in Graves' hyperthyroidism and ophthalmopathy. Study-wide results and limits: Model-based prediction identified ophthalmopathy a median about 7 months prior to its onset. Blood also carried most thyroid clonotypes expanded above 0.001.

A word on this clonotype: What it recognizes is unknown.

Exclusion followed for patients with uncontrolled infection, other autoimmune disease, pregnancy or lactation. RNA transcripts served as the template for amplifying TCR beta CDR3 regions. HTBI primers were employed in a first-round RT-PCR of the TCR CDR3. Via MiXCR, TCRdb re-called the multiplex PCR reads, giving one row per CDR3 protein. This sample has about 400,000 distinct CDR3 sequences; 25% occur once, and the top ten carry around 67%. The receptor comes from a man in his fifties with Graves' hyperthyroidism. Source material: blood.

CDR3 protein: CASSRGAVSTDTQYF. CDR3 DNA sequence: TGCGCCAGCAGCCGAGGGGCAGTCAGCACAGATACGCAGTATTTT. The chain is built from TRBV5-1 and TRBJ2-3, with D perhaps TRBD1 or TRBD2 (5 bases each). Trimming left V 4 bases short and J 0 bases short, with 12 bases between. The CDR3 loop spans 15 amino acids. Germline CDR1 reads SGHRS; CDR2 reads YFSETQ.